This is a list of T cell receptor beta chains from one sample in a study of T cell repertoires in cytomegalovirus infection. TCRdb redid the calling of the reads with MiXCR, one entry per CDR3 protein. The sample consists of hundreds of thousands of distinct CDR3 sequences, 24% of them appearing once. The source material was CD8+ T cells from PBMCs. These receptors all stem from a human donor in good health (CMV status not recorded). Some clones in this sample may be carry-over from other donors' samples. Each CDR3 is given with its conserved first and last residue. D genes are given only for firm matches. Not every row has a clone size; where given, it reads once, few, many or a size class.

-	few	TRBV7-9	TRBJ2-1	CASSLEAQPGEQFF	TGTGCCAGCAGCTTAGAGGCACAGCCGGGTGAGCAGTTCTTC
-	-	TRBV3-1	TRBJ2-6	CASSQVNPGNSGANVLTF	TGTGCCAGCAGCCAAGTCAACCCAGGGAACTCTGGGGCCAACGTCCTGACTTTC
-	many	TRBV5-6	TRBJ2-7	CASSLGVVEQYF	TGTGCCAGCAGCTTGGGTGTTGTCGAGCAGTACTTC
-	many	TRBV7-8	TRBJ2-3	CASSFHPPSADTQYF	TGTGCCAGCAGCTTCCATCCCCCATCCGCAGATACGCAGTATTTT
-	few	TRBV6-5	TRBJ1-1	CASSPGGFMNTEAFF	TGTGCCAGCAGTCCCGGGGGGTTCATGAACACTGAAGCTTTCTTT
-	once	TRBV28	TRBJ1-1	CASSYNKNTEAFF	TGTGCCAGCAGTTATAACAAGAACACTGAAGCTTTCTTT
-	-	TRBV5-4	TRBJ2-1	CASSWRREASYNEQFF	TGTGCCAGCAGCTGGAGGCGGGAAGCCTCCTACAATGAGCAGTTCTTC
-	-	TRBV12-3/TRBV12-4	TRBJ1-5	CASSYEDQPQHF	TGTGCCAGCAGTTACGAAGATCAGCCCCAGCATTTT
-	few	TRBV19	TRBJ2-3	CASSFFSDTQYF	TGTGCCAGTAGTTTCTTCTCGGATACGCAGTATTTT
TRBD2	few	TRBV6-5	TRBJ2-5	CASSYSETSGGQETQYF	TGTGCCAGCAGTTACTCTGAGACTAGCGGGGGCCAAGAGACCCAGTACTTC
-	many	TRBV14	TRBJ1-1	CASSSGSRAEAFF	TGTGCCAGCAGCTCCGGGTCGAGGGCTGAAGCTTTCTTT
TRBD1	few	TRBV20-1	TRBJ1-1	CSAREAPGTVEAFF	TGCAGTGCTAGAGAGGCCCCCGGGACAGTTGAAGCTTTCTTT
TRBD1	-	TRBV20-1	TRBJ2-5	CSASIVGTGRETQYF	TGCAGTGCTAGTATAGTCGGGACAGGGAGAGAGACCCAGTACTTC
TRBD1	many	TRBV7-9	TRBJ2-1	CASSFTGVNEQFF	TGTGCCAGCAGCTTCACAGGGGTCAATGAGCAGTTCTTC
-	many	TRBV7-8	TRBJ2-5	CASSLFRRDHQETQYF	TGTGCCAGCAGCTTGTTCAGGAGAGACCATCAAGAGACCCAGTACTTC
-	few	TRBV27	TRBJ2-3	CATLLAATQYF	TGTGCCACCCTACTAGCTGCTACGCAGTATTTT
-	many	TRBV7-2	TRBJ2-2	CAVLGGDTGELFF	TGTGCCGTCTTGGGGGGCGACACCGGGGAGCTGTTTTTT
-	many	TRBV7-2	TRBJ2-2	CASSFRGGTGELFF	TGTGCCAGCAGCTTCCGCGGTGGGACCGGGGAGCTGTTTTTT
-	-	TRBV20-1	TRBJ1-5	CSARGPWSNQPQHF	TGCAGTGCTAGAGGTCCGTGGAGCAATCAGCCCCAGCATTTT
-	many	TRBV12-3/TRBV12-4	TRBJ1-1	CASTLGAEAFF	TGTGCCAGCACCCTGGGGGCTGAAGCTTTCTTT
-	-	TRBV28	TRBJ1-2	CASSFFLWTTFDGYTF	TGTGCCAGCAGTTTCTTTCTCTGGACCACTTTCGATGGCTACACCTTC
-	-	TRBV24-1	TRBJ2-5	CATSVLEETQYF	TGTGCCACCAGTGTACTAGAGGAGACCCAGTACTTC
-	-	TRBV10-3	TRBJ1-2	CAISVGVDGYTF	TGTGCCATCAGTGTTGGGGTAGATGGCTACACCTTC
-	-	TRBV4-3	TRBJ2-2	CASSKAHNTGELFF	TGCGCCAGCAGCAAAGCCCATAACACCGGGGAGCTGTTTTTT
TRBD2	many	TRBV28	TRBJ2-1	CASSSSGGALEQFF	TGTGCCAGCAGTTCTAGCGGGGGGGCGCTTGAGCAGTTCTTC
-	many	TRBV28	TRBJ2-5	CASSRLGEETQYF	TGTGCCAGCAGTCGTTTGGGTGAAGAGACCCAGTACTTC
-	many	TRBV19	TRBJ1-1	CASRQATNTEAFF	TGTGCCAGCCGACAGGCGACGAACACTGAAGCTTTCTTT
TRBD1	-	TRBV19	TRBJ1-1	CASSILQDRGLNTEAFF	TGTGCCAGTAGTATTCTACAAGACAGGGGTTTGAACACTGAAGCTTTCTTT
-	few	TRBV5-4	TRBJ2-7	CASSFMGSPFYEQYF	TGTGCCAGCAGCTTTATGGGTTCTCCCTTTTACGAGCAGTACTTC
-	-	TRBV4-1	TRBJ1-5	CASSQVVGVQPQHF	TGCGCCAGCAGCCAAGTTGTAGGGGTTCAGCCCCAGCATTTT
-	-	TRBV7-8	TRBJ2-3	CASSLWAGSTDTQYF	TGTGCCAGCAGCTTATGGGCAGGGAGCACAGATACGCAGTATTTT
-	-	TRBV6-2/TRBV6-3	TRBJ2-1	CASSYPRTRNEQFF	TGTGCCAGCAGTTACCCGCGGACTCGAAATGAGCAGTTCTTC
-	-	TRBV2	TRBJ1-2	CASSEGGLGYGYTF	TGTGCCAGCAGTGAAGGGGGACTTGGCTATGGCTACACCTTC
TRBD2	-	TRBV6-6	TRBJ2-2	CASSYRAIFDSRLAGGSGELFF	TGTGCCAGCAGTTACAGGGCCATCTTCGACTCGCGACTAGCGGGGGGATCCGGGGAGCTGTTTTTT
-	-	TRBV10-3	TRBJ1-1	CAISNGRVGAEAFF	TGTGCCATCAGTAACGGACGGGTGGGTGCTGAAGCTTTCTTT
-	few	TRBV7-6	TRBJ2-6	CAIIPSGANVLTF	TGTGCCATAATTCCCTCTGGGGCCAACGTCCTGACTTTC
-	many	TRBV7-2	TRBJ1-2	CASSLVLGAVYGYTF	TGTGCCAGCAGCTTAGTGCTAGGGGCTGTCTATGGCTACACCTTC